This entry lists 6 T cell receptor beta chains sequenced from one sample in a study of cytomegalovirus exposure and HLA in healthy donors. The primer mix had 60 Vbeta and 13 Jbeta primers. Measured with immunoSEQ multiplex PCR; TCRdb has only the in-frame clones, and not every one. The sample consists of over 90,000 clones, roughly 79% of them appearing once. Sequencing was performed on PBMCs. The source of these receptors is a female donor in good health and CMV-seropositive.

This chain joins TRBV7-2 and TRBJ1-1, with 8 bases lining up with TRBD1. This CDR3 comprises 16 residues. The V gene's germline CDR1 is SGHTA and CDR2 FQGNSA. V trimming: 1 base; J trimming: 1 base; junction bases outside the gene matches: 5. The CDR3 loop is CASSLGTGTGNTEAFF. CDR3 DNA sequence: TGTGCCAGCAGCTTAGGGACAGGGACCGGGAACACTGAAGCTTTCTTT.

The chain couples TRBV6-1 to TRBJ1-5, with a possible D match to TRBD1 (6 bases). The CDR3 is 15 residues long. The germline gives CDR1 MNHNS, CDR2 SASEGT. V was clipped by 5 bases and J by 1 base, with 12 bases between them. This chain's CDR3 is CASSKQGRSNQPQHF. The CDR3, as DNA: TGTGCCAGCAGTAAACAGGGCAGGAGCAATCAGCCCCAGCATTTT.

The V and J genes are TRBV5-6 and TRBJ2-7; the D gene is possibly TRBD2 (5 bases). Germline V gene sequence: CDR1 SGHDT, CDR2 YYEEEE. V was shortened by 0 bases and J by 2 bases, with 15 bases between the two germline ends. The CDR3 contains 16 residues. Here the CDR3 reads CASSLGSGLGAYEQYF. CDR3 sequence (DNA): TGTGCCAGCAGCTTGGGTTCCGGGTTGGGAGCCTACGAGCAGTACTTC. Using reference TRBV5-6 and TRBJ2-7 for the parts outside the CDR3, the full variable domain is DAGVTQSPTHLIKTRGQQVTLRCSPKSGHDTVSWYQQALGQGPQFIFQYYEEEERQRGNFPDRFSGHQFPNYSSELNVNALLLGDSALYLCASSLGSGLGAYEQYFGPGTRLTVT.

This clone was seen a single time. The rearrangement links TRBV15 to TRBJ2-7; 7 nucleotides agree with TRBD2. The germline V gene encodes CDR1 LNHNV and CDR2 YYDKDF (reference sequence). The CDR3 consists of 14 residues. Trimming at V came to 0 bases and at J to 3 bases, leaving 2 bases not matched to a gene. The CDR3 spells CATSRDRTSYEQYF. Written as DNA, the CDR3 is TGTGCCACCAGCAGAGATCGGACTAGCTACGAGCAGTACTTC.

V usage is TRBV6-4 and J usage is TRBJ2-1, with 9 bases lining up with TRBD2. J was trimmed by 6 bases and V by 5 bases; bases with no gene match: 8. CDR1 MRHNA and CDR2 SNTAGT come from the germline V gene. CDR3 length: 15 residues. CDR3 sequence (DNA): TGTGCCAGCAGTCAAATAGCGGGAGAGGGCAATGAGCAGTTCTTC. It translates to CASSQIAGEGNEQFF.

The J gene is TRBJ2-2, the V gene TRBV6-4, with D unresolved. V shed 3 bases and J shed 2 bases, with 7 bases lying between them. The CDR3 is made up of 14 amino acids. In germline, CDR1 is MRHNA, CDR2 SNTAGT. In DNA, the CDR3 is TGTGCCAGCAGTGAAAGCCCTAACACCGGGGAGCTGTTTTTT. It is translated as CASSESPNTGELFF.